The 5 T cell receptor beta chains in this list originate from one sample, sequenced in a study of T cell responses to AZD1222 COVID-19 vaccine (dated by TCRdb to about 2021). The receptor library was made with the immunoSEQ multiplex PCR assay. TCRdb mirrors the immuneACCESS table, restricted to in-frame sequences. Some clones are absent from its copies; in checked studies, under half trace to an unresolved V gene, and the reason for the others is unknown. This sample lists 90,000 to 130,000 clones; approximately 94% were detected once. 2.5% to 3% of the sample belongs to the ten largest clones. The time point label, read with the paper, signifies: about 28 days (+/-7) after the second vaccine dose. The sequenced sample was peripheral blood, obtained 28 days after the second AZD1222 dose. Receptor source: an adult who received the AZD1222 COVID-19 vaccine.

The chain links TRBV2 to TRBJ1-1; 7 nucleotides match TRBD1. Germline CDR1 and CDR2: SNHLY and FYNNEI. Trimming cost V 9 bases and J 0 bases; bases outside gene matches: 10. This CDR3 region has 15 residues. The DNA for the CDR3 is TGTGCCAGACCGAGGGACAGTAACATGAACACTGAAGCTTTCTTT. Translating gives CARPRDSNMNTEAFF.

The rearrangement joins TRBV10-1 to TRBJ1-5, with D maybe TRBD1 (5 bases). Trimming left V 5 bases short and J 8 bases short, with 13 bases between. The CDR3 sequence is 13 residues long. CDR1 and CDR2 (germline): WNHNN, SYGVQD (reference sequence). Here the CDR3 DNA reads TGCGCCAGCAGTACAGGCCGGACGGAGCCCCAGCATTTT. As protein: CASSTGRTEPQHF.

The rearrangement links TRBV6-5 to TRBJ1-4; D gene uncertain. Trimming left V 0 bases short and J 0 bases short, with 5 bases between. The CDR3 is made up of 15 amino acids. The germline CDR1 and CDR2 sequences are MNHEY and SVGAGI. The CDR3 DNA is TGTGCCAGCAGTTACTCGTTCACAACTAATGAAAAACTGTTTTTT. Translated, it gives CASSYSFTTNEKLFF.

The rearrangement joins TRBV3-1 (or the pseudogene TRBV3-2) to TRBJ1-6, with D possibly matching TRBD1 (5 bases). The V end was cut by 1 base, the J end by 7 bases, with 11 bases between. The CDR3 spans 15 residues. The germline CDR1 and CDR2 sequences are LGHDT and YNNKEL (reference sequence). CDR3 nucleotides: TGTGCCAGCAGCCAAGTTCCAGGGAGGAATTCACCCCTCCACTTT. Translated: CASSQVPGRNSPLHF.

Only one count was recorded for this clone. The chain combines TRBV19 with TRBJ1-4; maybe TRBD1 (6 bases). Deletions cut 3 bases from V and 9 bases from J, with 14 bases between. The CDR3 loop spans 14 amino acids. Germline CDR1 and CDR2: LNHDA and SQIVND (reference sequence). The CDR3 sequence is CASSIPGATKKLFF. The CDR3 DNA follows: TGTGCCAGTAGTATCCCGGGGGCAACGAAAAAACTGTTTTTT.